The rows below give T cell receptor beta chains drawn from one sample of a study of cytomegalovirus exposure and HLA in healthy donors. Data came from immunoSEQ multiplex PCR; TCRdb stores just in-frame clones and leaves some out. The sample records approximately 270,000 clones, 70% to 90% being singletons. The sample consisted of PBMCs. Receptors were obtained from a young woman in good health and CMV-seronegative. The CDR3 runs from the conserved cysteine through the conserved F or W. Each record gives: J gene, clone size, V gene, D gene, CDR3 protein, CDR3 DNA. A D gene is named only where the DNA matches it firmly. Clone size is stated in some rows and not others, as once, few, many or a class when expanded.

TRBJ2-3,.,TRBV27,TRBD2,CASSLGLASTDTQYF,TGTGCCAGCAGTTTAGGACTAGCTAGCACAGATACGCAGTATTTT
TRBJ1-1,.,TRBV7-9,.,CASSLEGNTEAFF,TGTGCCAGCAGCTTGGAGGGCAACACTGAAGCTTTCTTT
TRBJ1-2,.,TRBV7-2,.,CASSTRGGDGYTF,TGTGCCAGCAGCACAAGGGGTGGGGATGGCTACACCTTC
TRBJ1-5,.,TRBV7-2,.,CASSRGGLYQPQHF,TGTGCCAGCAGCCGGGGGGGACTCTATCAGCCCCAGCATTTT
TRBJ2-1,.,TRBV5-6,.,CASSFLGAGPRGFF,TGTGCCAGCAGTTTTTTAGGAGCAGGTCCCAGGGGGTTCTTC
TRBJ1-1,.,TRBV6-5,.,CASSIGQRNTEAFF,TGTGCCAGCAGTATTGGGCAGAGGAACACTGAAGCTTTCTTT
TRBJ2-5,.,TRBV5-1,.,CATSFTGRGETQYF,TGCGCCACCTCATTTACAGGGAGGGGAGAGACCCAGTACTTC
TRBJ2-1,.,TRBV11-2,.,CASSLGPRGGSYNEQFF,TGTGCCAGCAGCTTAGGCCCAAGGGGAGGTTCCTACAATGAGCAGTTCTTC
TRBJ2-1,.,TRBV27,TRBD2,CASSLTRGNEQFF,TGTGCCAGCAGTCTGACGCGGGGGAATGAGCAGTTCTTC
TRBJ2-7,.,TRBV7-2,.,CASSRDRSAYEQYF,TGTGCCAGCAGCCGAGACAGGAGTGCCTACGAGCAGTACTTC
TRBJ2-3,.,TRBV7-3,TRBD1,CASSLMGQSTDTQYF,TGTGCCAGCAGCTTAATGGGACAGAGCACAGATACGCAGTATTTT
TRBJ2-7,.,TRBV11-2,TRBD2,CASSPLAGGPSVEQYF,TGTGCCAGCAGCCCACTAGCGGGAGGCCCCTCAGTGGAGCAGTACTTC
TRBJ2-1,once,TRBV4-1,.,CASSPWENRLGEQFF,TGCGCCAGCAGCCCCTGGGAGAATAGATTGGGTGAGCAGTTCTTC
TRBJ1-2,once,TRBV5-6,TRBD1,CASSYLSTGDYGYTF,TGTGCCAGCAGCTATCTATCGACAGGGGACTATGGCTACACCTTC
TRBJ2-2,.,TRBV2,TRBD2,CASSEWLAGTGELFF,TGTGCCAGCAGTGAATGGCTAGCGGGGACGGGGGAGCTGTTTTTT
TRBJ1-4,.,TRBV4-1,TRBD1,CASSQETPGTGEGFGEKLFF,TGCGCCAGCAGCCAAGAGACCCCCGGGACAGGGGAAGGCTTCGGTGAAAAACTGTTTTTT
TRBJ2-7,.,TRBV19,TRBD1,CASSPGTGIYEQYF,TGTGCCAGTAGTCCGGGGACAGGGATCTACGAGCAGTACTTC
TRBJ2-7,few,TRBV27,.,CASSSRGDHYEQYF,TGTGCCAGCAGCAGCAGGGGCGACCACTACGAGCAGTACTTC
TRBJ2-7,.,TRBV11-2,.,CASSLGGRIYEQYF,TGTGCCAGCAGCTTAGGGGGCAGGATATACGAGCAGTACTTC
TRBJ2-7,.,TRBV13,TRBD1,CASSLEGQGSYEQYF,TGTGCCAGCAGCTTAGAGGGACAGGGCTCCTACGAGCAGTACTTC
TRBJ1-1,.,TRBV25-1,TRBD1,CATLGQGSTEAFF,TGTGCCACCCTGGGACAGGGATCCACTGAAGCTTTCTTT
TRBJ2-3,.,TRBV11-2,.,CASSLVGDSTDTQYF,TGTGCCAGCAGCTTAGTGGGGGACTCCACAGATACGCAGTATTTT
TRBJ1-1,.,TRBV5-1,TRBD1,CASSRDSDTEAFF,TGCGCCAGCAGCCGGGACAGTGACACTGAAGCTTTCTTT
TRBJ1-5,once,TRBV27,TRBD1,CASSAWTGSSNQPQHF,TGTGCCAGCAGTGCCTGGACAGGGAGTAGCAATCAGCCCCAGCATTTT
TRBJ1-2,few,TRBV28,.,CASTDPGRFYGYTF,TGTGCCAGCACTGACCCCGGGAGGTTCTATGGCTACACCTTC
TRBJ2-7,.,TRBV5-1,TRBD1,CASTDGDRDLYEQYF,TGCGCCAGCACCGACGGGGACAGGGATCTATACGAGCAGTACTTC
TRBJ2-7,.,TRBV27,.,CASSIGGAYEQYF,TGTGCCAGCAGTATAGGGGGGGCCTACGAGCAGTACTTC
TRBJ2-3,.,TRBV4-1,TRBD2,CASSQVAGGTPDTQYF,TGCGCCAGCAGCCAAGTAGCGGGGGGAACACCAGATACGCAGTATTTT
TRBJ1-1,.,TRBV28,.,CASSFRGGNTEAFF,TGTGCCAGCAGTTTTCGGGGAGGGAACACTGAAGCTTTCTTT
TRBJ2-7,.,TRBV13,TRBD1,CASSSGTGDYEQYF,TGTGCCAGCAGCTCCGGGACAGGGGATTACGAGCAGTACTTC
TRBJ2-3,.,TRBV5-1,.,CASSLTMVDTQYF,TGCGCCAGCAGCTTGACTATGGTTGATACGCAGTATTTT
TRBJ1-6,.,TRBV4-1,TRBD1,CASSQARTGPNSPLHF,TGCGCCAGCAGCCAGGCACGGACAGGGCCCAATTCACCCCTCCACTTT
TRBJ1-2,few,TRBV5-4,TRBD1,CASSWDRGRDGYTF,TGTGCCAGCAGCTGGGACAGGGGGAGGGATGGCTACACCTTC
TRBJ1-1,.,TRBV19,TRBD1,CASGQQGASTEAFF,TGTGCCAGTGGGCAACAGGGGGCTAGTACTGAAGCTTTCTTT
TRBJ2-1,.,TRBV7-2,TRBD2,CASRTTSGTRNEQFF,TGTGCCAGCAGGACGACTAGCGGCACCCGCAATGAGCAGTTCTTC
TRBJ1-1,.,TRBV25-1,.,CASSAGRRTEAFF,TGTGCCAGCAGTGCGGGGAGGAGAACTGAAGCTTTCTTT
TRBJ2-7,.,TRBV19,TRBD2,CASSIPGGRAYEQYF,TGTGCCAGTAGTATTCCTGGCGGGAGAGCCTACGAGCAGTACTTC
TRBJ1-5,.,TRBV6-1,TRBD1,CASSETRTGRNQPQHF,TGTGCCAGCAGTGAAACCAGGACAGGCCGCAATCAGCCCCAGCATTTT
TRBJ2-1,.,TRBV30,.,CAWSPDRSEQFF,TGTGCCTGGAGTCCAGATCGGAGTGAGCAGTTCTTC
TRBJ1-5,.,TRBV19,.,CASSIEFWDNDQPQHF,TGTGCCAGTAGTATAGAGTTCTGGGACAACGATCAGCCCCAGCATTTT
TRBJ1-6,.,TRBV4-3,.,CASRGGVNNSPLHF,TGCGCCAGCAGAGGGGGAGTTAATAATTCACCCCTCCACTTT
TRBJ1-2,.,TRBV30,.,CAWSAFLGYGYTF,TGTGCCTGGAGTGCCTTTCTAGGCTATGGCTACACCTTC
TRBJ2-7,.,TRBV7-6,TRBD1,CASRYRDRDSEQYF,TGTGCCAGCAGATACCGGGACAGGGACTCCGAGCAGTACTTC
TRBJ1-5,.,TRBV6-1,.,CASRGAGDQPQHF,TGTGCCAGCAGGGGGGCGGGGGATCAGCCCCAGCATTTT
TRBJ1-1,.,TRBV19,.,CASSIAGVRKMLNTEAFF,TGTGCCAGTAGTATAGCCGGGGTCCGAAAGATGCTGAACACTGAAGCTTTCTTT
TRBJ2-1,.,TRBV11-3,TRBD2,CASSLRRIGTSGSEQFF,TGTGCCAGCAGCTTACGCAGGATAGGGACTAGCGGGAGTGAGCAGTTCTTC
TRBJ1-2,.,TRBV9,TRBD1,CASSVRTGGPYGYTF,TGTGCCAGCAGCGTCCGGACAGGGGGTCCTTATGGCTACACCTTC
TRBJ1-5,.,TRBV9,.,CASSGNVEGQPQHF,TGTGCCAGCAGCGGGAACGTGGAGGGTCAGCCCCAGCATTTT
TRBJ2-1,.,TRBV4-1,TRBD1,CASSAGDRGHSNEQFF,TGCGCCAGCAGCGCCGGGGACAGGGGCCACTCCAATGAGCAGTTCTTC
TRBJ2-3,.,TRBV5-4,TRBD2,CASSRGGEAGTDTQYF,TGTGCCAGCAGTCGCGGGGGGGAAGCGGGCACAGATACGCAGTATTTT
TRBJ2-1,.,TRBV27,TRBD1,CAAQGQGRNEQFF,TGTGCCGCTCAGGGACAGGGAAGGAATGAGCAGTTCTTC
TRBJ2-1,.,TRBV18,.,CASSPPPDTRYNEQFF,TGTGCCAGCTCACCACCCCCGGACACACGGTACAATGAGCAGTTCTTC
TRBJ2-1,.,TRBV28,.,CASSFLGRSSYNEQFF,TGTGCCAGCAGTTTCTTGGGGCGGAGCTCCTACAATGAGCAGTTCTTC
TRBJ2-5,.,TRBV27,.,CASSRLDSVETQYF,TGTGCCAGCAGCCGACTAGATTCGGTAGAGACCCAGTACTTC
TRBJ1-1,.,TRBV12-5,.,CASGLVPGGGTEAFF,TGTGCTAGTGGTTTGGTTCCCGGGGGTGGGACTGAAGCTTTCTTT